A selection of T cell receptor beta chains follows, all from one sample in a study of PD-L1 blockade in urothelial cancer. Clones were sequenced by immunoSEQ multiplex PCR, and TCRdb holds only the in-frame ones, with some missing. The sample has some 50,000 clones, approximately 88% seen once; the top ten hold 3.9%. The sequencing used PBMCs, collected around atezolizumab (anti-PD-L1) treatment. The receptor set was obtained from an elderly man with urothelial cancer. Both conserved end residues are part of each CDR3. The D gene is left open where the match is weak. Some rows mark clone size as missing; the rest say once, few, many or name a class of expanded clone.

TRBJ2-3	NA	TRBV23-1	NA	TGCGCCAGCAGTCAATTCAGTCCCTACAGGGCAGATACGCAGTATTTT	CASSQFSPYRADTQYF
TRBJ2-7	TRBD1	TRBV6-1	few	TGTGCCACCGACCGGGACAGAGGAGAGCAGTACTTC	CATDRDRGEQYF
TRBJ1-5	NA	TRBV28	NA	TGTGCCAGCAGTACAATACAGGGAATCAATCAGCCCCAGCATTTT	CASSTIQGINQPQHF
TRBJ2-2	NA	TRBV11-2	few	TGTGCCAGCAGCTTCGAAGGAGACACCGGGGAGCTGTTTTTT	CASSFEGDTGELFF
TRBJ1-4	TRBD1	TRBV5-6	NA	TGTGCCAGCAGCTTGTTGGACAGGGTCTCAACTAATGAAAAACTGTTTTTT	CASSLLDRVSTNEKLFF
TRBJ1-1	TRBD1	TRBV7-8	NA	TGTGCCAGCAGCTTAAGGGACAGGGTATGGGCTGAAGCTTTCTTT	CASSLRDRVWAEAFF
TRBJ1-2	TRBD1	TRBV6-5	NA	TGTGCCAGCAGGGACAGGGAGGACTATGGCTACACCTTC	CASRDREDYGYTF
TRBJ2-1	NA	TRBV19	NA	TGTGCCAGTAGTATAGGGGGGCAGCATGGGGAGCAGTTCTTC	CASSIGGQHGEQFF
TRBJ2-2	TRBD2	TRBV7-8	NA	TGTGCCAGCAGCTTACGGGCGGGAGAAAGCACCGGGGAGCTGTTTTTT	CASSLRAGESTGELFF
TRBJ2-7	NA	TRBV18	NA	TGTGCCAGCTCACCAGCAGTGAGTTACAGGACCTACGAGCAGTACTTC	CASSPAVSYRTYEQYF
TRBJ2-1	TRBD2	TRBV18	NA	TGTGCCAGCTCACCCCTAGCGGGTGAGTACAATGAGCAGTTCTTC	CASSPLAGEYNEQFF
TRBJ2-1	TRBD2	TRBV5-1	NA	TGCGCCAGCAGCAGATCCCCCACTAATAGCGGGAGGGCGGCCTACAATGAGCAGTTCTTC	CASSRSPTNSGRAAYNEQFF
TRBJ2-1	TRBD2	TRBV5-6	medium-sized	TGTGCCAGCAGTTGGGGACTAGCGGGAAGCTCCTACAATGAGCAGTTCTTC	CASSWGLAGSSYNEQFF
TRBJ2-1	TRBD2	TRBV5-1	NA	TGCGCCAGCCTCCCGGGACTAGCGGGAGGTAATGAGCAGTTCTTC	CASLPGLAGGNEQFF
TRBJ2-5	TRBD2	TRBV2	NA	TGTGCCAGCAGTGATCTGACTAGCGTACAAGAGACCCAGTACTTC	CASSDLTSVQETQYF
TRBJ2-7	NA	TRBV5-1	NA	TGCGCCAGCAGCCTGTTAGGAGGGAGCTACGAGCAGTACTTC	CASSLLGGSYEQYF
TRBJ1-2	NA	TRBV6-1	NA	TGTGCCAGCCGGCCTTCTCAGGGTGGGTATGGCTACACCTTC	CASRPSQGGYGYTF
TRBJ2-7	NA	TRBV9	NA	TGTGCCAGCAGCGTAGCTGGGGTAGGGGGCGAGCAGTACTTC	CASSVAGVGGEQYF
TRBJ2-7	TRBD1	TRBV10-2	NA	TGCGCCAGCAGTGAGGGACAGGGACCCTACGAGCAGTACTTC	CASSEGQGPYEQYF
TRBJ1-2	NA	TRBV11-2	NA	TGTGCCAGCAGCTGGGACACAGAAGCTAACTATGGCTACACCTTC	CASSWDTEANYGYTF
TRBJ2-5	TRBD1	TRBV2	NA	TGTGCCAGCAGTCGGACAGGGAGTTATGAGACCCAGTACTTC	CASSRTGSYETQYF
TRBJ2-7	TRBD2	TRBV18	NA	TGTGCCAGCGCGTCTAGCGGTGCGACCTACGAGCAGTACTTC	CASASSGATYEQYF
TRBJ2-2	TRBD1	TRBV2	NA	TGTGCCAGCAGTCGGACAGGGTTGGTCGGGGAGCTGTTTTTT	CASSRTGLVGELFF
TRBJ2-5	TRBD1	TRBV19	NA	TGTGCCAGTAGTATGCAGGGACAGCTCCAAGAGACCCAGTACTTC	CASSMQGQLQETQYF
TRBJ1-1	NA	TRBV9	once	TGTGCCAGCAGCCCCCGGTTTCCGTACAACACTGAAGCTTTCTTT	CASSPRFPYNTEAFF
TRBJ1-2	TRBD1	TRBV6-5	NA	TGTGCCAGCAGATCCGCCGGGACAGTCTATGGCTACACCTTC	CASRSAGTVYGYTF
TRBJ1-3	NA	TRBV6-5	NA	TGTGCCAGCAGTTACGGCTTGCGACAATCCGGAAACACCATATATTTT	CASSYGLRQSGNTIYF
TRBJ2-3	NA	TRBV18	NA	TGTGCCAGCTCACCACCCGGGGTTGTGGATACGCAGTATTTT	CASSPPGVVDTQYF
TRBJ2-3	TRBD2	TRBV7-2	NA	TGTGCCAGCAGCTCCCTGACTAGCGGAGATACGCAGTATTTT	CASSSLTSGDTQYF
TRBJ2-7	NA	TRBV6-6	NA	TGTGCCAGCCGCGGGTCCTCCTACGAGCAGTACTTC	CASRGSSYEQYF
TRBJ1-4	NA	TRBV18	NA	TGTGCCAGCTCACCACAGGGGCCAAATGAAAAACTGTTTTTT	CASSPQGPNEKLFF
TRBJ2-5	TRBD1	TRBV19	NA	TGTGCCAGTAGGCCTGACAGGGGGCGAAGTAGCGGTGTCCGAGAGACCCAGTACTTC	CASRPDRGRSSGVRETQYF
TRBJ1-1	TRBD1	TRBV10-1	few	TGCGCCAGCGCACAGGGGACGAACACTGAAGCTTTCTTT	CASAQGTNTEAFF
TRBJ1-4	TRBD1	TRBV7-8	NA	TGTGCCAGCAGCTTAGATGACAGGGGAGGTGAAAAACTGTTTTTT	CASSLDDRGGEKLFF
TRBJ2-1	TRBD2	TRBV18	NA	TGTGCCAGCTCACTCCGCGGACTAGCGGGACCTAGTGAGCAGTTCTTC	CASSLRGLAGPSEQFF
TRBJ1-1	NA	TRBV4-3	NA	TGCGCCAGCAGCCAGGTCCAGGAGGGGCGAGCTTTCTTT	CASSQVQEGRAFF
TRBJ2-2	NA	TRBV19	NA	TGTGCCAGTAGTATATCCATGGGCAAAGCGGGCACCGGGGAGCTGTTTTTT	CASSISMGKAGTGELFF
TRBJ2-2	TRBD1	TRBV28	NA	TGTGCCAGCAGTTTCAGGACAGGGGTAACCGGGGAGCTGTTTTTT	CASSFRTGVTGELFF
TRBJ2-7	TRBD2	TRBV20-1	few	TGCAGTGCGGGGGGGGTGGGCGAGCAGTACTTC	CSAGGVGEQYF